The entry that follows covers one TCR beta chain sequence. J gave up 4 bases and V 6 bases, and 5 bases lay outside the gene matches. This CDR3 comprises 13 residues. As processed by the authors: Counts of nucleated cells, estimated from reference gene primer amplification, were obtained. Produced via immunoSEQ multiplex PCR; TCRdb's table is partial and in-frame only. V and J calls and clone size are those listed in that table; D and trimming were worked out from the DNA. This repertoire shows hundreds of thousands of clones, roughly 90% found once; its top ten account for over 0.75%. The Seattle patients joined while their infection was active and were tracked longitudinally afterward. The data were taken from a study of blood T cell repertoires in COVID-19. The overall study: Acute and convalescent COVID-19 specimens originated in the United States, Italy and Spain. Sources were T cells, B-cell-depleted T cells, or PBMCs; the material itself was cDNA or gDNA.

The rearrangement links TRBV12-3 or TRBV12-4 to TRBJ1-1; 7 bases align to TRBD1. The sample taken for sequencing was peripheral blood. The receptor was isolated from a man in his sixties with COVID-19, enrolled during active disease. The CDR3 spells CASSSRQGTEAFF. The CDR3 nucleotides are TGTGCCAGCAGCTCAAGACAGGGCACTGAAGCTTTCTTT.